Below, 31 T cell receptor beta chains from the same sample are listed, as sequenced in a study of cytomegalovirus exposure and HLA in healthy donors. PCR employed 60 Vbeta and 13 Jbeta primers. The assay was immunoSEQ multiplex PCR, and TCRdb's table has in-frame clones only and misses some. The sample includes just over 150,000 clones, 75% to 90% seen only once; the top ten take around 6.5%. The sequenced sample was PBMCs. These receptor sequences come from a male donor in good health and CMV-seropositive.

The CDR3 sequence is CASSRLAGVPEGEQYF. CDR3 DNA: TGTGCCAGTAGTAGGTTAGCGGGAGTCCCCGAAGGCGAGCAGTACTTC. The chain is built from TRBV19 and TRBJ2-7; TRBD2 aligns across 9 bases. Germline-derived CDR1 and CDR2 are LNHDA and SQIVND (reference sequence). CDR3 length equals 16 residues. The ends lost 4 bases at V and 6 bases at J; junction bases unmatched: 13.

V gene TRBV10-3 combines with J gene TRBJ2-7, with a tentative D call TRBD1 (6 bases). CDR1 is ENHRY and CDR2 is SYGVKD in the germline V gene. The length of the CDR3 is 13 residues. V dropped 2 bases and J dropped 3 bases, with 8 bases sitting between them. In DNA, the CDR3 is TGTGCCATCAGTGAGGCCAGGGGCTACGAGCAGTACTTC. Protein sequence: CAISEARGYEQYF.

This clone appeared a few times. This chain connects TRBV28 to TRBJ2-2, with a possible D match to TRBD1 (6 bases). The CDR3 is made up of 15 amino acids. The germline V gene encodes CDR1 MDHEN and CDR2 SYDVKM. The V end lost 3 bases, the J end lost 4 bases, and 12 bases lay between the germline ends. The CDR3 reads CASSLYRVATGELFF. The CDR3 coding sequence is TGTGCCAGCAGTTTGTACAGGGTTGCCACCGGGGAGCTGTTTTTT.

This clone came up once. The chain combines TRBV28 with TRBJ1-2; tentative D call: TRBD1 (6 bases). Per the germline V gene, CDR1 is MDHEN and CDR2 is SYDVKM. The CDR3 consists of 14 residues. Deletions cut 7 bases from V and 6 bases from J, with 18 bases between. CDR3 amino acids: CASIEGQSIDGYTF. The CDR3 DNA reads as TGTGCCAGCATAGAAGGACAGTCTATTGATGGCTACACCTTC.

The chain carries TRBV9 and TRBJ2-7; 7 bases are a match to TRBD2. V dropped 0 bases and J dropped 2; count of bases not matched to a gene: 2. CDR1 and CDR2 (germline): SGDLS, YYNGEE. This CDR3 has 14 amino acids. CDR3 sequence (DNA): TGTGCCAGCAGCGTAGTGGCGGGAGCCTACGAGCAGTACTTC. Translating gives CASSVVAGAYEQYF. The full variable domain, its missing parts supplied by reference TRBV9 and TRBJ2-7, is DSGVTQTPKHLITATGQRVTLRCSPRSGDLSVYWYQQSLDQGLQFLIQYYNGEERAKGNILERFSAQQFPDLHSELNLSSLELGDSALYFCASSVVAGAYEQYFGPGTRLTVT.

A single count supports this clone. V usage is TRBV19 and J usage is TRBJ1-6; 7 bases fit TRBD1. V lost 3 bases to trimming and J lost 5 bases; unmatched junction nucleotides: 10. The CDR3 contains 17 residues. Germline CDR1 is LNHDA and CDR2 is SQIVND (reference sequence). CDR3 residues: CASSIPRNRGHNSPLHF. In DNA form, the CDR3 reads TGTGCCAGTAGTATCCCTCGAAACAGGGGCCATAATTCACCCCTCCACTTT. The variable domain in full, completed from reference TRBV19 and TRBJ1-6, reads DGGITQSPKYLFRKEGQNVTLSCEQNLNHDAMYWYRQDPGQGLRLIYYSQIVNDFQKGDIAEGYSVSREKKESFPLTVTSAQKNPTAFYLCASSIPRNRGHNSPLHFGNGTRLTVT.

V usage is TRBV2 and J usage is TRBJ2-2, with a tentative D call TRBD2 (6 bases). Trimming took off 6 bases at V and 8 bases at J, with 28 bases between the two ends. The CDR3 is 18 residues long. Germline CDR1 reads SNHLY; CDR2 reads FYNNEI. Here the CDR3 reads CASSWGSPGGHLGGELFF. The CDR3 DNA reads as TGTGCCAGCAGCTGGGGCTCACCCGGAGGGCACTTGGGGGGGGAGCTGTTTTTT. The entire variable domain, with the rest obtained from reference TRBV2 and TRBJ2-2, is as follows: EPEVTQTPSHQVTQMGQEVILRCVPISNHLYFYWYRQILGQKVEFLVSFYNNEISEKSEIFDDQFSVERPDGSNFTLKIRSTKLEDSAMYFCASSWGSPGGHLGGELFFGEGSRLTVL.

As for this clone: A junction boundary mismatches the germline segment, possibly from a read error. Here the CDR3 reads CAISLLGQGYEQYF. In nucleotides, the CDR3 is TGTGCCATCAGTTTATTGGGACAGGGCTACGAGCAGTACTTC. The chain has TRBV27 and TRBJ2-7; TRBD1 agrees at 9 bases. The CDR3 extends over 14 amino acids. Germline V gene data show CDR1 as MNHEY and CDR2 as SMNVEV (reference sequence).

This clone has a single count. This chain connects TRBV5-1 to TRBJ2-7, with 7 bases fitting TRBD2. Per germline, CDR1 SGHRS and CDR2 YFSETQ. The V and J ends lost 0 bases and 0 bases, in that order; junction bases with no gene match: 3. The CDR3 extends over 15 amino acids. The CDR3 loop reads CASSLDRTSSYEQYF. The DNA for the CDR3 is TGCGCCAGCAGCTTGGATAGGACTAGCTCCTACGAGCAGTACTTC.

The CDR3 DNA reads as TGTGCCAGCAGTGTGGGACTAGCGGGAGACACAGATACGCAGTATTTT. Encoded protein: CASSVGLAGDTDTQYF. The chain has TRBV6-1 and TRBJ2-3, with 14 bases identical to TRBD2. Germline V CDR1 and CDR2: MNHNS, SASEGT. The CDR3 covers 16 residues. The trim removed 4 bases at V and 2 bases at J, leaving 2 bases unmatched.

The chain combines TRBV14 with TRBJ2-1; 7 bases are shared with TRBD2. The CDR3 spans 14 residues. Germline V gene sequence: CDR1 SGHDN, CDR2 FVKESK. The J segment lost 7 bases and the V segment lost 0 bases, leaving 3 bases of the junction unmatched. In DNA form, the CDR3 reads TGTGCCAGCAGCCAAGATCTGGGAGGGAATGAGCAGTTCTTC. Encoded protein: CASSQDLGGNEQFF.

This clone was picked up a small number of times. The V call is TRBV19, the J call TRBJ2-3, with 9 bases fitting TRBD2. This CDR3 contains 17 residues. Per germline, CDR1 LNHDA and CDR2 SQIVND (reference sequence). Trimming cost V 0 bases and J 2 bases; bases outside gene matches: 6. The CDR3 sequence: CASSIDPLAGFTDTQYF. Written as DNA, the CDR3 is TGTGCCAGTAGTATAGATCCCCTAGCGGGATTCACAGATACGCAGTATTTT.

The chain has TRBV11-2 and TRBJ2-7; D remains unclear. This CDR3 has 13 amino acids. The germline V and J ends were trimmed by 1 base and 4 bases, with 8 bases remaining between them. The V gene's germline CDR1 is SGHAT and CDR2 FQNNGV. CDR3 in DNA: TGTGCCAGCAGCTTAGGCGGTGTATACGAGCAGTACTTC. This sequence encodes CASSLGGVYEQYF.

The chain has TRBV19 and TRBJ2-1; 8 bases map to TRBD2. CDR1 is LNHDA and CDR2 is SQIVND in the germline V gene (reference sequence). V shed 1 base, J shed 7 bases, and the junction held 6 bases outside the gene matches. The CDR3 extends over 15 amino acids. CDR3 sequence: CASSIVRTSLNEQFF. CDR3 nucleotide sequence: TGTGCCAGTAGTATAGTAAGGACTAGCTTGAATGAGCAGTTCTTC.

The chain joins TRBV5-6 to TRBJ2-3, with D perhaps matching TRBD2 (6 bases). CDR1 SGHDT and CDR2 YYEEEE come from the germline V gene. Trimming removed 3 bases at V and 7 bases at J, with 21 bases between. This CDR3 comprises 16 residues. Written as DNA, the CDR3 is TGTGCCAGCAGCTCTGGAGGGGCTCTTCAGGCGTATACGCAGTATTTT. Translating gives CASSSGGALQAYTQYF.

This clone has a handful of counts. V gene TRBV19 combines with J gene TRBJ2-6; perhaps TRBD1 as D (5 bases). Trimming removed 0 bases at V and 4 bases at J, with 13 bases between. Germline loops: CDR1 LNHDA, CDR2 SQIVND (reference sequence). The CDR3 contains 17 residues. In DNA, the CDR3 is TGTGCCAGTAGTATAGAAGGGGCAGGGCTGGGGGCCAACGTCCTGACTTTC. Its translation is CASSIEGAGLGANVLTF.

Points on this clone: The junction and the germline gene differ at one end; a read error may be behind it. This chain uses TRBV7-9 with TRBJ1-4; weak D call: TRBD1 (5 bases). The CDR3 runs 14 residues. Per germline, CDR1 SEHNR and CDR2 FQNEAQ (reference sequence). CDR3 DNA: TGTTCCAGCAGCTTGGACGGAGGGGTGGTAAAACTGTTTTTT. Protein sequence: CSSSLDGGVVKLFF. The full variable domain, completed using reference TRBV7-9 and TRBJ1-4, is DTGVSQNPRHKITKRGQNVTFRCDPISEHNRLYWYRQTLGQGPEFLTYFQNEAQLEKSRLLSDRFSAERPKGSFSTLEIQRTEQGDSAMYLCSSSLDGGVVKLFFGSGTQLSVL.

This clone was found once. This chain links TRBV10-3 with TRBJ1-2; 11 positions match TRBD1. The CDR3 totals 14 residues. Germline lookup yields CDR1 ENHRY and CDR2 SYGVKD. V lost 7 bases and J lost 6; bases outside the gene matches: 7. The CDR3 protein is CAINPDRGRDGYTF. CDR3 nucleotide sequence: TGTGCCATCAACCCGGACAGGGGGCGCGATGGCTACACCTTC.

The gene calls are TRBV4-2 and TRBJ2-1, with 7 bases aligning to TRBD2. V was pared by 4 bases and J by 4 bases, with 7 bases of the junction left unmatched. Germline CDR1 is LGHNA and CDR2 is YNFKEQ. The CDR3 runs 15 residues. The CDR3, as DNA: TGTGCCAGCAGCCCCCGTGCTAGCGGATACAATGAGCAGTTCTTC. Translated, it gives CASSPRASGYNEQFF.

The chain has TRBV29-1 and TRBJ2-7, with 7 bases aligning to TRBD2. The CDR3 is made up of 15 amino acids. Germline V CDR1 and CDR2: SQVTM, ANQGSEA. V lost 1 base, J lost 0 bases, and 6 bases stayed unmatched. The CDR3 spells CSVEGVRETSYEQYF. Here the CDR3 DNA reads TGCAGCGTTGAAGGGGTGCGGGAGACCTCCTACGAGCAGTACTTC.

This clone showed up just a few times. The gene calls are TRBV6-5 and TRBJ2-7; possibly TRBD2 for D (5 bases). Trimming shortened V by 6 bases and J by 3 bases, and 12 bases separated the two germline ends. This CDR3 has 13 amino acids. In germline, CDR1 is MNHEY, CDR2 SVGAGI. CDR3: CASSPDYIYEQYF. DNA for the CDR3: TGTGCCAGCAGCCCCGACTATATCTACGAGCAGTACTTC.

V is TRBV11-1 and J is TRBJ2-7; D is ambiguous. This CDR3 has 14 residues. Germline CDR1 and CDR2: SGHAT and FQDESV (reference sequence). V was pared by 4 bases and J by 5 bases, with 15 bases between. The CDR3 region has the DNA TGTGCCAGCAGCTCGGCCGGCCCCGCGGACGAGCAGTACTTC. Translated, it gives CASSSAGPADEQYF.

The V gene is TRBV28, the J gene TRBJ1-5, with D perhaps TRBD1 (6 bases). This CDR3 spans 14 amino acids. CDR1 MDHEN and CDR2 SYDVKM come from the germline V gene. The germline V and J ends were trimmed by 7 bases and 4 bases, with 14 bases remaining between them. In DNA, the CDR3 is TGTGCCAGCATGGCAGGGGTTAGGAATCAGCCCCAGCATTTT. Its protein product is CASMAGVRNQPQHF. The variable domain in full, with the rest retrieved from reference TRBV28 and TRBJ1-5, is DVKVTQSSRYLVKRTGEKVFLECVQDMDHENMFWYRQDPGLGLRLIYFSYDVKMKEKGDIPEGYSVSREKKERFSLILESASTNQTSMYLCASMAGVRNQPQHFGDGTRLSIL.

The rearrangement joins TRBV19 to TRBJ1-2; D is unclear. This CDR3 has 14 residues. With 7 bases removed from V and 5 bases from J, the gap between germline ends came to 17 bases. CDR1 is LNHDA, CDR2 SQIVND, per germline (reference sequence). CDR3 sequence reads: CASILRGYDYGYTF. CDR3 nucleotides: TGTGCCAGTATACTTCGAGGGTACGATTATGGCTACACCTTC.

The chain joins TRBV19 to TRBJ1-3, with 8 bases identical to TRBD1. J lost 2 bases, V lost 6 bases, and 0 bases had no gene match. CDR3 length equals 13 residues. Germline V gene sequence: CDR1 LNHDA, CDR2 SQIVND (reference sequence). This chain's CDR3 is CASRTGAGNTIYF. CDR3 in DNA: TGTGCCAGTAGGACAGGGGCTGGAAACACCATATATTTT.

This chain connects TRBV11-2 to TRBJ2-5; 7 nucleotides line up with TRBD1. The CDR3 is 17 residues long. Germline V gene data show CDR1 as SGHAT and CDR2 as FQNNGV. Losses at the gene ends were 5 bases for V and 5 bases for J; bases not matched to a gene: 17. The CDR3 sequence: CASSPPYGPGQSETQYF. The DNA of the CDR3 is TGTGCCAGCAGCCCACCATATGGGCCGGGACAGTCGGAGACCCAGTACTTC.

This CDR3 reads CASKEIAGRTDTQYF. The CDR3 nucleotides are TGTGCCAGCAAGGAGATAGCGGGACGCACAGATACGCAGTATTTT. The chain has TRBV6-4 and TRBJ2-3; 8 bases are a match to TRBD2. The CDR3 extends over 15 amino acids. Looked up from germline, CDR1 is MRHNA and CDR2 is SNTAGT. With 7 bases clipped from V and 1 base from J, the junction kept 7 bases outside the gene matches.

The V call is TRBV5-1, the J call TRBJ2-2; the match to TRBD2 covers 15 bases. The CDR3 loop spans 21 amino acids. With V trimmed by 0 bases and J by 3 bases, 12 bases remained unmatched. CDR1 is SGHRS and CDR2 is YFSETQ in the germline V gene. The CDR3 sequence is CASSLGLNPGLAGGYTGELFF. In DNA, the CDR3 is TGCGCCAGCAGCTTGGGCCTTAATCCGGGACTAGCGGGAGGTTACACCGGGGAGCTGTTTTTT.

The gene calls are TRBV7-9 and TRBJ2-7; the D gene is possibly TRBD2 (6 bases). CDR3 length: 15 residues. Trimming removed 6 bases from V and 2 bases from J, with 17 bases in between. Germline assignment: CDR1 SEHNR and CDR2 FQNEAQ (reference sequence). Written as DNA, the CDR3 is TGTGCCAGCAGTGGCGAGGGGCGGGAAGCCTACGAGCAGTACTTC. The encoded protein is CASSGEGREAYEQYF.

The chain links TRBV11-3 to TRBJ2-2; D gene uncertain. The CDR3 is 14 residues long. V was shortened by 5 bases and J by 5 bases, with 12 bases between the two germline ends. Looked up from germline, CDR1 is SGHNT and CDR2 is YENEEA. CDR3 sequence: CASSGGLETGELFF. The DNA of the CDR3 is TGTGCCAGCAGCGGCGGTCTGGAAACCGGGGAGCTGTTTTTT.

CDR3 in DNA: TGCGCCAGCAGCCCGGGGGAGGGGAGAGGGTACGAGCAGTACTTC. Its protein product is CASSPGEGRGYEQYF. The chain uses TRBV4-3 and TRBJ2-7, with 7 bases lining up with TRBD2. Germline CDR1 LGHNA, CDR2 YSLEER. The CDR3 is 15 residues long. V was clipped by 4 bases and J by 4 bases; unmatched bases: 10.